This record concerns one T cell receptor (beta chain) sequence. The germline gives CDR1 MDHEN, CDR2 SYDVKM. The CDR3 contains 13 residues. Trimming shortened V by 3 bases and J by 2 bases, and 8 bases separated the two germline ends. These data come from a study of blood T cell repertoires in COVID-19. Whole-study context: Acute and convalescent COVID-19 samples came from the United States, Italy and Spain. In each case, the material was cDNA or gDNA derived from T cells, B-cell-depleted T cells, or PBMCs.

In the original processing: Reference gene primers were amplified, and this amplification served to estimate nucleated cell counts. TCRdb's copy holds only in-frame clones and misses some; the assay was immunoSEQ multiplex PCR. That table is the source of V, J and clone size, and D and trimming were worked out from the DNA. The repertoire includes around 370,000 clones, 90% of them detected once, and about 6.5% sits in the top ten. This sequence joins TRBV28 and TRBJ2-7; D is unclear. Sample: peripheral blood. The clonotype was recovered from a man aged 18 to 29 with active or convalescent COVID-19. CDR3 loop: CASSFSVTYEQYF. The CDR3 DNA reads TGTGCCAGCAGTTTCTCTGTTACCTACGAGCAGTACTTC.